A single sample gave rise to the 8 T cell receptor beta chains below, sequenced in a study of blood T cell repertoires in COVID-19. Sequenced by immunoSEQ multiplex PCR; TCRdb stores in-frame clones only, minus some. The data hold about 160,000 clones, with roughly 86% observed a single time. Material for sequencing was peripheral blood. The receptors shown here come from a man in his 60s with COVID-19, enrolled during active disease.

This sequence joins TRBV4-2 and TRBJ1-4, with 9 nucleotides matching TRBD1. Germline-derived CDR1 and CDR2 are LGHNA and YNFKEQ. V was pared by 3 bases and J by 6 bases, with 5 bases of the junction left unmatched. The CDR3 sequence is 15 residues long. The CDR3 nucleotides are TGTGCCAGCAGCCAGTGGGGACAGGGTGATGAAAAACTGTTTTTT. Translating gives CASSQWGQGDEKLFF.

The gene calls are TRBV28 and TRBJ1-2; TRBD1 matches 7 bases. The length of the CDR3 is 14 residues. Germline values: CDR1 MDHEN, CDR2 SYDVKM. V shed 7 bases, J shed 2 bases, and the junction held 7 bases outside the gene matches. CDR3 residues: CASKETGKNYGYTF. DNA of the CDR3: TGTGCCAGCAAGGAGACAGGGAAAAACTATGGCTACACCTTC.

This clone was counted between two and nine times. The DNA for the CDR3 is TGTGCTAGTGGTGCCGAACAGGCGCAGCCCCAGCATTTT. Its translation: CASGAEQAQPQHF. The chain has TRBV12-5 and TRBJ1-5, with TRBD1 as a possible D gene (5 bases). The CDR3 spans 13 residues. Trimming removed 5 bases from V and 7 bases from J, with 12 bases in between. Per the germline V gene, CDR1 is LGHNT and CDR2 is FRNRAP.

Written as DNA, the CDR3 is TGCGCCAGCAGCTTGGAAGGGGCTGGCTACACCTTC. Translating it yields CASSLEGAGYTF. V usage is TRBV5-1 and J usage is TRBJ1-2; possible D gene TRBD1, 5 bases. The CDR3 totals 12 residues. Trimming removed 0 bases from V and 7 bases from J, with 7 bases in between. The germline V gene encodes CDR1 SGHRS and CDR2 YFSETQ. Together with reference TRBV5-1 and TRBJ1-2, the CDR3 gives the full variable domain: KAGVTQTPRYLIKTRGQQVTLSCSPISGHRSVSWYQQTPGQGLQFLFEYFSETQRNKGNFPGRFSGRQFSNSRSEMNVSTLELGDSALYLCASSLEGAGYTFGSGTRLTVV.

CDR3 sequence reads: CAISKTGNTNEKLFF. CDR3 coding DNA: TGTGCCATCAGCAAGACAGGGAACACCAATGAAAAACTGTTTTTT. The chain has TRBV10-3 and TRBJ1-4; 7 positions match TRBD1. The CDR3 totals 15 residues. With 6 bases clipped from V and 5 bases from J, the junction kept 9 bases outside the gene matches. Germline CDR1 reads ENHRY; CDR2 reads SYGVKD.

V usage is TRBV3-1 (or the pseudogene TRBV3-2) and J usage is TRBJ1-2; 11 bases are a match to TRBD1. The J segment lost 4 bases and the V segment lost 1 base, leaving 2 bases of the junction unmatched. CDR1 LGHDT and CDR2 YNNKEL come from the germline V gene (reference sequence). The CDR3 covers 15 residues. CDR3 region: CASSQGTGGIYGYTF. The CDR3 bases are TGTGCCAGCAGCCAAGGGACAGGGGGCATCTATGGCTACACCTTC.

The CDR3: CATSDVIEGGPSGEQFF. The DNA for the CDR3 is TGTGCCACCAGTGACGTAATTGAGGGAGGGCCGAGTGGTGAGCAGTTCTTC. The V and J genes are TRBV24-1 and TRBJ2-1, with TRBD2 identical over 7 bases. This CDR3 spans 17 amino acids. The trim removed 4 bases at V and 9 bases at J, leaving 17 bases unmatched. Per germline, CDR1 KGHDR and CDR2 SFDVKD.

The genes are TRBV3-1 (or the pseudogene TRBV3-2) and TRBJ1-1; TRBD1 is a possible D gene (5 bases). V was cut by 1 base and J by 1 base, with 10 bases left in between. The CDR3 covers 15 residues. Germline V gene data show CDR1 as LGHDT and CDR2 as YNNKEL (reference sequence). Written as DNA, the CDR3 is TGTGCCAGCAGCCAAGCCGGACACCAGAACACTGAAGCTTTCTTT. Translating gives CASSQAGHQNTEAFF.